The entry that follows covers one T cell receptor beta chain sequence. This clonotype was seen a handful of times. Its antigen is still unknown. No base quality values were provided; no much bigger clone lies one nucleotide off. This sample was included in a study of T-cell memory formation after mild COVID-19 (dated by TCRdb to the early 2020s). For the study in its entirety: Most TCR sequence clusters were specific to one of the two donors. In a couple of donors, T-cell clones that expanded and contracted after mild COVID-19 were followed by sequencing TCRalpha and TCRbeta repertoires longitudinally. Two young, previously healthy adult volunteers, one female and one male, were included in the cohort. Findings and caveats that apply to the study as a whole: SARS-CoV-2 specificity was not confirmed for the second-wave clones peaking on day 37. Some responding clones were found in pre-infection memory, which suggests that pre-existing cross-reactive memory T cells took part in the SARS-CoV-2 response. The study included only two mild cases, and larger cohorts that include severe cases with pre-infection samples were judged to be necessary. Clones that contracted from day 15 to 85 showed balanced CD4/CD8 phenotypes, whereas a second wave of clones that expanded from day 15 to 37 leaned towards CD4+. Contracting CD4+ clones were found mainly in CM and EM memory subsets, while CD8+ clones were enriched in EMRA.

This sample was sequenced with an Illumina NovaSeq 6000. Using 5'RACE with constant-segment primers, TCRalpha and TCRbeta cDNA libraries were constructed, with sample barcodes and unique molecular identifiers added in the process. Trizol reagent was used to extract RNA from every sample. Libraries were amplified in two PCR steps, with a second sample barcode and Illumina TruSeq adapters added in the second step. Libraries were sequenced on an Illumina NovaSeq with 2 x 150 bp paired-end reads. In the source study's methods: With migec v1.2.7, reads were demultiplexed and then collapsed into UMI-guided consensus sequences. Using mixcr v2.1.11, the UMI consensuses were aligned to TRA and TRB V and J templates and assembled into clonotypes. Expanded or contracted clonotypes were those called significant by both edgeR and NoisET, with noise models trained on biological replicates. For edgeR calls, the thresholds were a false discovery rate-adjusted p below 0.01 and a log2 fold-change of 1. As an exploratory analysis of dynamics, max-normalized trajectories of the 1000 most abundant clonotypes were examined with PCA combined with hierarchical clustering. Separately sequenced CD4+ and CD8+ repertoires were used to assign a CD4 or CD8 phenotype to each responding clone. TCRdb itself trimmed the public reads at Q25 with fastp, ran MiXCR and retained productive beta chains. Rows are combined by CDR3 protein, so each entry shows the most common genes and DNA. These V and J calls rely on TCRdb rather than the paper's analysis. In this sample the table shows fewer than 350,000 distinct CDR3 sequences, approximately 15% of which occur a single time. The top ten clones comprise 20% to 25% of the sample.

Ficoll-Paque density gradient centrifugation was used to isolate PBMCs. The trim is 0 bases for V and 6 bases for J, with a gap of 12 bases between the germline ends. The CDR1 and CDR2 encoded by the germline V gene are MNHEY and SVGAGI. The CDR3 runs 15 amino acids, cysteine and phenylalanine included. Only the CDR3 DNA stays, 45 bases, in frame from base 1. The sequence derives from a man aged 18 to 29 who had mild COVID-19 (a few samples of this study predate the infection). The sample titles of this study are shuffled in the database, so cell type and time point are left out; the donor was told from shared clones. The chain links TRBV6-5 with TRBJ2-1; the D gene assignment is ambiguous. The sample taken for sequencing was PBMCs or a T cell subset sorted from them (not recorded which). This receptor carries the CDR3 CASSYSISYPNEQFF. The DNA sequence follows: TGTGCCAGCAGTTACTCGATTTCGTACCCCAATGAGCAGTTCTTC.